This T cell receptor beta chain came from a study of T-cell reconstitution after alpha-beta-depleted transplantation in children listed by TCRdb under 2016. For the study in its entirety: Using TCR repertoire profiling, the study quantitatively followed how T-cell immune reconstitution unfolded in children after TCRalphabeta/CD19-depleted allogeneic hematopoietic cell transplantation. What the research found in general, with its limitations: In some patients, the high TCRbeta diversity seen at day 60 was put down to recipient T cells and intrathymic progenitors that had survived conditioning. Over subsequent months, a decline in hyperexpanded clone frequencies was noted, and after one year, T-cell counts and TCRbeta diversity were mostly ascribed to newly produced T cells. The apparently early recovery of alphabetaT-cell counts about two months after transplant reportedly depended on only several hundred rapidly expanded clones that came from non-depleted graft cells.

The library came from PCR. TCRdb names Illumina HiSeq 2500 as the instrument used. TCR library preparation used molecular barcoding, with unique molecular identifiers applied to normalize quantification of the TCRbeta repertoire. TCRdb reprocessed the public reads (quality trimming at Q25 with fastp, clone calling with MiXCR) and kept in-frame beta chains. Duplicate CDR3 protein sequences are folded into a single record with the most common DNA and genes. This sample lists around 130,000 distinct CDR3 sequences; about 9.5% were detected once. The ten most abundant clones make up around 24% of the sample. CDR1 and CDR2 are drawn from the germline V gene: SGHVS, FQNEAQ. The CDR3 sequence holds 14 residues, the cysteine and phenylalanine included. Kept here is only the CDR3 DNA, which spans 42 bases and is read in frame from base 1. V loses 3 bases, J loses 3 bases, and the germline ends lie 12 bases apart.

This clonotype has a handful of counts. No antigen is known for it. Per-base quality was not reported, and no clone a single base away is much larger than it. The treatment or condition label, read with the paper, signifies: allogeneic hematopoietic cell transplantation with graft depleted of TCRalphabeta T cells and CD19 B cells. The children who served as transplant recipients had been given grafts of TCRalphabeta/CD19-depleted allogeneic hematopoietic cells. This sequence was found in a girl under three years old who had a stem cell transplant for combined immunodeficiency, so the T cells may come from the graft donor. Sequenced material: PBMCs, mostly from graft donor cells, taken 180 days after TCRalphabeta/CD19-depleted stem cell transplant. The rearranged chain carries TRBV7-8 and TRBJ2-7; the D element might be TRBD1 or TRBD2, as each aligns at 5 bases. The DNA sequence is given as TGTGCCAGCAGCTTCTCGGGGACCCTCTACGAGCAGTACTTC. Its protein reads: CASSFSGTLYEQYF.